The entry below gives a single T cell receptor (beta chain) sequence along with its context. The data originate from a study of blood T cell repertoires in COVID-19. Germline V gene lookup returns CDR1 LNHDA and CDR2 SQIVND (reference sequence). This CDR3 comprises 13 residues. V was cut by 3 bases and J by 5 bases, with 9 bases left in between. Profiled with immunoSEQ multiplex PCR; TCRdb holds only in-frame clones, not every one. The sample has roughly 59,000 clones; approximately 80% are singletons. The source is a human donor in a cohort sampled during active COVID-19. The rearrangement links TRBV19 to TRBJ2-3; D is unclear. Specimen: peripheral blood. The DNA for the CDR3 is TGTGCCAGTAGTATGGCCCTCCGAGATACGCAGTATTTT. It is translated as CASSMALRDTQYF.